This entry describes one T cell receptor beta chain. The source of the sample is a study of human T cells and chemical hapten exposure. The overall study: Patch tests put 0.01% DPC on the upper back, read at 6 days.

One entry per CDR3 protein results from TCRdb running MiXCR on the RACE reads. The sample holds 90,000 to 120,000 distinct CDR3 sequences, approximately 11% seen once. The time point was: patch test 1, 2 weeks after DPC sensitization. Treatment reported: therapeutic diphenylcyclopropenone sensitization with weekly scalp DPC. Germline values: CDR1 SQVTM, CDR2 ANQGSEA. V lost 8 bases to trimming and J lost 4 bases, with 17 bases between them. This CDR3 comprises 13 residues. The V call is TRBV29-1, the J call TRBJ2-5; D is unresolved. The sample consisted of whole blood, taken in connection with sensitization to the hapten diphenylcyclopropenone (DPC). The sequence came from a woman aged 40 to 50 with alopecia areata. Some clones in this sample may be carry-over from other donors' samples. CDR3 bases: TGCAGCACCCTGACTGGTCATTCAGAGACCCAGTACTTC. This codes for CSTLTGHSETQYF.